Listed here is a single TCR beta chain. Its specificity is not known. The data were taken from a study of T cell responses to AZD1222 COVID-19 vaccine. Study-level information: Pooled in the analysis were second doses at about 4 or about 12 weeks. Study-level points and caveats: Just a handful of AZD1222 recipients tested seropositive at baseline. The donor cohort was predominantly white British with a female majority, and clonal diversity may have been underestimated. Reportedly, nearly half of unique spike TCRs recognized epitopes outside B.1.351/B.1.1.7 mutations.

Only in-frame clones appear in the TCRdb table, and some are missing; sequencing was by immunoSEQ multiplex PCR. The table includes some 110,000 clones, about 90% detected once. This CDR3 contains 12 residues. The V gene's germline CDR1 is MDHEN and CDR2 SYDVKM. The germline V and J ends were trimmed by 6 bases and 3 bases, with 9 bases remaining between them. The sequence came from an adult in good health. The starting material was peripheral blood, obtained on day 0 of AZD1222 vaccination. The rearrangement uses TRBV28 and TRBJ2-7, with D hard to call. The CDR3 reads CASRAAYYEQYF. DNA for the CDR3: TGTGCCAGCAGGGCAGCCTACTACGAGCAGTACTTC.